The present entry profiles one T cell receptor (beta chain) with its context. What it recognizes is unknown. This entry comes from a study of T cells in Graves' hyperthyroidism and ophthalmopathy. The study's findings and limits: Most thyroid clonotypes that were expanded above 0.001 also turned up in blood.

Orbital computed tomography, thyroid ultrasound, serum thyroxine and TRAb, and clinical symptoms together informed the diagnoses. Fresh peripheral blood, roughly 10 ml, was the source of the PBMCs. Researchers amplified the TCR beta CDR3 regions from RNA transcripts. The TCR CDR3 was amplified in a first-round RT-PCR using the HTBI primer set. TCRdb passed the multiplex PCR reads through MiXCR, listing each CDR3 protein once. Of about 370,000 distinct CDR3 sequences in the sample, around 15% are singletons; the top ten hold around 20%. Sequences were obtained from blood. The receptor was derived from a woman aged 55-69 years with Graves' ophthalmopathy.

This CDR3 reads CASSIMTANYGYTF. CDR3 in DNA: TGTGCCAGTAGTATAATGACGGCTAACTATGGCTACACCTTC. The V gene is TRBV19, the J gene TRBJ1-2; unclear D gene. The CDR3 spans 14 residues. Trimming left V 2 bases short and J 0 bases short, with 7 bases between. Per germline, CDR1 LNHDA and CDR2 SQIVND (reference sequence).